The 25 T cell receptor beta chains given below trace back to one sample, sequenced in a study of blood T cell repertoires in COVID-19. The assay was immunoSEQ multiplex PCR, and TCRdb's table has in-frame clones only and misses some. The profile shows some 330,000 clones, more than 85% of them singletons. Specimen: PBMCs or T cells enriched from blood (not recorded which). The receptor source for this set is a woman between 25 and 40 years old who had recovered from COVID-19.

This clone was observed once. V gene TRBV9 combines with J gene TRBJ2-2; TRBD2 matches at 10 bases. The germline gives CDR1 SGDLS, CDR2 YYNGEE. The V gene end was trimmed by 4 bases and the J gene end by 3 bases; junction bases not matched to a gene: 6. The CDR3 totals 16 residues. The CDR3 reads CASSPSGGWDTGELFF. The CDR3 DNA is TGTGCCAGCAGCCCTAGCGGGGGCTGGGACACCGGGGAGCTGTTTTTT.

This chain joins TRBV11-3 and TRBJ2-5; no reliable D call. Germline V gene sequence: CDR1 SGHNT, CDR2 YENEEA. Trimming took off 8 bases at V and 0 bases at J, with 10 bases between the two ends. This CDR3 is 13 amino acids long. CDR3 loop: CASGTSYQETQYF. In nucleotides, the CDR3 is TGTGCCAGCGGTACTTCGTACCAAGAGACCCAGTACTTC.

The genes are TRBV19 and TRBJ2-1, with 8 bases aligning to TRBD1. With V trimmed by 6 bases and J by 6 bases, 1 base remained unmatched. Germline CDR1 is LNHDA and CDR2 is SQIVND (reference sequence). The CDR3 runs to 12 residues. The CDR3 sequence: CASRTGVNEQFF. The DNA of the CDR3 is TGTGCCAGTAGGACAGGGGTCAATGAGCAGTTCTTC.

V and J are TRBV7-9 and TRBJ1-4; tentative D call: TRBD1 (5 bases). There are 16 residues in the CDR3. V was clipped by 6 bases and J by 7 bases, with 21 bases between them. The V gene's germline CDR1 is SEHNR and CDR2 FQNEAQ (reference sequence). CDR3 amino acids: CASRPSGADGSEKLFF. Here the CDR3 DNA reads TGTGCCAGCAGGCCTTCTGGGGCAGACGGTAGTGAAAAACTGTTTTTT.

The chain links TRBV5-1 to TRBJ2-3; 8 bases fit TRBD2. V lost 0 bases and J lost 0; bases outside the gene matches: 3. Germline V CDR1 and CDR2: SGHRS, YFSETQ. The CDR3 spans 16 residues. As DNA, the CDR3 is TGCGCCAGCAGCTTGGGAGCGGGGGTGAGCACAGATACGCAGTATTTT. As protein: CASSLGAGVSTDTQYF.

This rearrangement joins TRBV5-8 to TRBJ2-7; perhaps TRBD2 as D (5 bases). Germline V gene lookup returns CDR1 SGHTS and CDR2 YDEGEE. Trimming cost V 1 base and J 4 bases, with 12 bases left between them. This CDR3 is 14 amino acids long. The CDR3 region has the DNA TGTGCCAGCAGCTTGAGAGGGTCCGGGTACGAGCAGTACTTC. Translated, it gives CASSLRGSGYEQYF.

CDR3 coding DNA: TGTGCCAGCAGGGACCTTGGGGCAGGGGAAGGCGGCTACACCTTC. Translation: CASRDLGAGEGGYTF. The chain joins TRBV27 to TRBJ1-2, with D tentatively TRBD1 (6 bases). Germline V CDR1 and CDR2: MNHEY, SMNVEV (reference sequence). V lost 6 bases to trimming and J lost 8 bases, with 22 bases between them. This CDR3 comprises 15 residues.

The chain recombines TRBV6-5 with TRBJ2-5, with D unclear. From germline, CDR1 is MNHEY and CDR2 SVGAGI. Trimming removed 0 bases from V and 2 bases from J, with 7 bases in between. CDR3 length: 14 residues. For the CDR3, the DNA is TGTGCCAGCAGTTACTCGCGACTGCAAGAGACCCAGTACTTC. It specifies CASSYSRLQETQYF.

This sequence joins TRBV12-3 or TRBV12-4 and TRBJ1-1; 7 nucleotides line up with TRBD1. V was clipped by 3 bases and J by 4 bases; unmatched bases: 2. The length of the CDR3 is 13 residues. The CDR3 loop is CASSFAGGTEAFF. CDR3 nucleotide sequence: TGTGCCAGCAGTTTCGCAGGGGGCACTGAAGCTTTCTTT.

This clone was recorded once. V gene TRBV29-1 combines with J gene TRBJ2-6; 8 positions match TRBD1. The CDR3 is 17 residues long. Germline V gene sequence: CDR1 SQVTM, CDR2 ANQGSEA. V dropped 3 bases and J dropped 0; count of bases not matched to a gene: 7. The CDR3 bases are TGCAGCGTTGACCTCCAGGGGGCTGACTCTGGGGCCAACGTCCTGACTTTC. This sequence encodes CSVDLQGADSGANVLTF.

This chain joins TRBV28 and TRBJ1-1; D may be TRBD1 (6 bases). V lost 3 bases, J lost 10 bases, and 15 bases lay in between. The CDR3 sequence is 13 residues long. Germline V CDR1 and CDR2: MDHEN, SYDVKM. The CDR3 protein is CASSFMRGGAAFF. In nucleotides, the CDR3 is TGTGCCAGCAGTTTCATGAGGGGGGGTGCAGCTTTCTTT.

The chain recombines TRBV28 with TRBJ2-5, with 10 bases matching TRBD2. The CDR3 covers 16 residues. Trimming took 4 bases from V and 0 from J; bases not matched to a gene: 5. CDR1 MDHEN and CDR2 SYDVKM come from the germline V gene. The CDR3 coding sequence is TGTGCCAGCAGTTCTTGGACTAGCGGCTACCAAGAGACCCAGTACTTC. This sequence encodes CASSSWTSGYQETQYF.

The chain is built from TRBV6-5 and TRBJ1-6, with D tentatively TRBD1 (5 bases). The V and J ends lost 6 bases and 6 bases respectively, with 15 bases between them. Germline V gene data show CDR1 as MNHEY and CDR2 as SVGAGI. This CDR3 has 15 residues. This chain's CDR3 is CASRTSQGFNSPLHF. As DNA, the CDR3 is TGTGCCAGCAGGACGAGCCAGGGATTTAATTCACCCCTCCACTTT.

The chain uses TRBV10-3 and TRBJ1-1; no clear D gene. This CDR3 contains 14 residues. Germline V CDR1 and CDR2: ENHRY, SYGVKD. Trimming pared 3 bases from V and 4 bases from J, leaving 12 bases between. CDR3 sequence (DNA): TGTGCCATCAGTGACCAGGCCTTGAGCACTGAAGCTTTCTTT. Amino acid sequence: CAISDQALSTEAFF.

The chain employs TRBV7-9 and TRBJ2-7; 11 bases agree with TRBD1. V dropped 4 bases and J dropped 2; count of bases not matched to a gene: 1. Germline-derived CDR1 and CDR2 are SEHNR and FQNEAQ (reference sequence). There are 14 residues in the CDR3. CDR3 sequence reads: CASSSGQGAYEQYF. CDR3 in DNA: TGTGCCAGCAGCTCGGGACAGGGGGCCTACGAGCAGTACTTC.

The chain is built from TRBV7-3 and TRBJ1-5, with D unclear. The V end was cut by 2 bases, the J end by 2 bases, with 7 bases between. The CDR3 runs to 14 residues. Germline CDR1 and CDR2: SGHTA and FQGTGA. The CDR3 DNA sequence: TGTGCCAGCAGCTTAGCGGGCCGCAATCAGCCCCAGCATTTT. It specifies CASSLAGRNQPQHF.

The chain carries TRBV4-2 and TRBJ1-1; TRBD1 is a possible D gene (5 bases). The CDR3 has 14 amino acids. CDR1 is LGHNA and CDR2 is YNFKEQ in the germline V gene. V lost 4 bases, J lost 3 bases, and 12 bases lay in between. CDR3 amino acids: CASSLETEDTEAFF. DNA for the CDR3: TGTGCCAGCAGCCTTGAGACAGAGGACACTGAAGCTTTCTTT.

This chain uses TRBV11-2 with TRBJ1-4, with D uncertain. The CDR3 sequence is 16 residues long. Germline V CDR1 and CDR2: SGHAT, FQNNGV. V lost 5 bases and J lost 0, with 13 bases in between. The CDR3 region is CASSVQRGATNEKLFF. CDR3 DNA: TGTGCCAGCAGCGTTCAAAGAGGAGCAACTAATGAAAAACTGTTTTTT.

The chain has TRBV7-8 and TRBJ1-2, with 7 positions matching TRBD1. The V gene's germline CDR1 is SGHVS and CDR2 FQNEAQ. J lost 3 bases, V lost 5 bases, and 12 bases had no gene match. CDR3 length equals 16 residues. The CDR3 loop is CASSTQLRQGDYGYTF. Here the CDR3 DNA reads TGTGCCAGCAGCACCCAGCTTCGACAGGGCGACTATGGCTACACCTTC.

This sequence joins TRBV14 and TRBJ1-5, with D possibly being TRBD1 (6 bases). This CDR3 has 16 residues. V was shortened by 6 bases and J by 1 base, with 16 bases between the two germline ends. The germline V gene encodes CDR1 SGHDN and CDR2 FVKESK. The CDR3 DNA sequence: TGTGCCAGCAGGGATCCCCAGGGGCCCAGCAATCAGCCCCAGCATTTT. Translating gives CASRDPQGPSNQPQHF. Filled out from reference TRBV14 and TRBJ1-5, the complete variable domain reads EAGVTQFPSHSVIEKGQTVTLRCDPISGHDNLYWYRRVMGKEIKFLLHFVKESKQDESGMPNNRFLAERTGGTYSTLKVQPAELEDSGVYFCASRDPQGPSNQPQHFGDGTRLSIL.

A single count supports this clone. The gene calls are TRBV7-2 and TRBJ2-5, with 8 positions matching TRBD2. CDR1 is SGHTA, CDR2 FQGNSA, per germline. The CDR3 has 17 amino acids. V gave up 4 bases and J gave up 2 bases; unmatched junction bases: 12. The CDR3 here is CASSSRLAPTEQETQYF. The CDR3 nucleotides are TGTGCCAGCAGCTCGAGACTAGCGCCTACTGAGCAAGAGACCCAGTACTTC. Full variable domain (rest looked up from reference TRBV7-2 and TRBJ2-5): GAGVSQSPSNKVTEKGKDVELRCDPISGHTALYWYRQSLGQGLEFLIYFQGNSAPDKSGLPSDRFSAERTGGSVSTLTIQRTQQEDSAVYLCASSSRLAPTEQETQYFGPGTRLLVL.

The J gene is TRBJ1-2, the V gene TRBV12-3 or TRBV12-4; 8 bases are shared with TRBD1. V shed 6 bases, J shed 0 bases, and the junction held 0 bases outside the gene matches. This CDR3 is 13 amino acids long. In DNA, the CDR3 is TGTGCCAGCAGGACAGGGGCTAACTATGGCTACACCTTC. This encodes CASRTGANYGYTF.

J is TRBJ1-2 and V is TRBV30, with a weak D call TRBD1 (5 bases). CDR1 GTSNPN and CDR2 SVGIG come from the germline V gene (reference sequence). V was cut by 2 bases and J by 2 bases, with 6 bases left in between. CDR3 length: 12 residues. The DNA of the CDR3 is TGTGCCTGGAGTCCAGGGAACTATGGCTACACCTTC. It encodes CAWSPGNYGYTF.

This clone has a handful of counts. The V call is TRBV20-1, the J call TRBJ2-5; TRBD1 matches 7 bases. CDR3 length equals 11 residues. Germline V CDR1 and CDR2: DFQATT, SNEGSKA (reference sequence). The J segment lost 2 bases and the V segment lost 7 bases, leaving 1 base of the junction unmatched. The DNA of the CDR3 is TGCAGTGGACAGGGTCAAGAGACCCAGTACTTC. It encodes CSGQGQETQYF.

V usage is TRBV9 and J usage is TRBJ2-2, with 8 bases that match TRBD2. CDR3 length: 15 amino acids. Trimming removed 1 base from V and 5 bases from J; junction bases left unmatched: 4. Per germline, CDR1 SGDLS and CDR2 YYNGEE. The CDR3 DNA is TGTGCCAGCAGCGTATCACTAGCGGCTACCGGGGAGCTGTTTTTT. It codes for CASSVSLAATGELFF.